This TCR beta chain was found in a study of shared clonotypes between healthy human individuals. Germline values: CDR1 WSHSY, CDR2 SAAADI. The CDR3 runs 15 residues. Unmatched junction bases numbered 7, after V lost 2 bases and J lost 6 bases. Only in-frame clones appear in the TCRdb table, and some are missing; sequencing was by immunoSEQ multiplex PCR. The table records 2 million or so clones, 90% to 95% of them present only once. The genes are TRBV10-2 and TRBJ2-3, with 8 bases fitting TRBD2. The receptor's source is a man younger than 35 in good health. Sequencing was performed on naive CD4+ T cells sorted from blood. Subset meaning: CD45RA+ positively selected. The CDR3 sequence: CASSEASGWGDTQYF. The CDR3 coding sequence is TGCGCCAGCAGTGAGGCTAGCGGGTGGGGGGATACGCAGTATTTT.